This TCR beta chain appears in the sequencing data of a study of identical twins. Via MiXCR, TCRdb re-called the 5' RACE reads, giving one row per CDR3 protein. The sample lists 550,000 to 800,000 distinct CDR3 sequences, around 7.5% occurring once. This clonotype was counted a few times. Germline V lookup: CDR1 SGHDN, CDR2 FVKESK. V gave up 4 bases and J gave up 1 base; unmatched junction bases: 5. CDR3 length: 15 amino acids. These records were also assigned to another study, of yellow fever vaccine responses in identical twins.

The rearrangement uses TRBV14 and TRBJ1-1; 8 bases align to TRBD1. Specimen: PBMCs. The source of this sequence is a woman aged 18-29 years in good health. CDR3 DNA: TGTGCCAGCAGCCGCCCGGGACAGGCGAACACTGAAGCTTTCTTT. Its translation: CASSRPGQANTEAFF.